This T cell receptor beta chain was sequenced for a study of blood T cell repertoires in COVID-19. Study in general: Samples came from the United States, Italy and Spain, spanning acute and convalescent COVID-19. In each case, the material was cDNA or gDNA derived from T cells, B-cell-depleted T cells, or PBMCs.

In the authors' workflow: Reference gene primer amplification in the assay estimated nucleated cell counts. Generated by immunoSEQ multiplex PCR, the TCRdb table keeps only in-frame clones and is missing some. From that table come the V and J calls and clone size; the DNA was used to work out D and trimming. The sample yields 200,000 to 250,000 clones, 84% seen once. Trimming left V 2 bases short and J 1 base short, with 8 bases between. Germline CDR1 and CDR2: SSHAT and FNYEAQ (reference sequence). The CDR3 spans 15 residues. The sample taken for sequencing was peripheral blood. The rearrangement joins TRBV7-7 to TRBJ2-2; D gene unclear. This receptor was taken from a man aged 25 to 40 with active or convalescent COVID-19. CDR3 sequence: CASSLLPVNTGELFF. Written as DNA, the CDR3 is TGTGCCAGCAGCTTACTTCCAGTGAACACCGGGGAGCTGTTTTTT.